A selection of T cell receptor beta chains follows, all from one sample in a study of T cell responses to AZD1222 COVID-19 vaccine. Data came from immunoSEQ multiplex PCR; TCRdb stores just in-frame clones and leaves some out. Among around 110,000 clones, 90% to 95% were seen once, and the ten largest hold 2.5% to 3.5%. Sequencing used peripheral blood, obtained on day 0 of AZD1222 vaccination. These receptors all stem from an adult in good health. Both conserved end residues are part of each CDR3. Each record gives: J gene, V gene, D gene, clone size, CDR3 DNA, CDR3 protein. D genes are given only for firm matches. Not every row has a clone size; where given, it reads once, few, many or a size class.

J: TRBJ1-2; V: TRBV6-5; D: TRBD1; size: .; DNA: TGTGCCAGCAGCACATATCAGGGACAGGGGTATGGCTACACCTTC; CDR3: CASSTYQGQGYGYTF
J: TRBJ1-1; V: TRBV29-1; D: TRBD1; size: .; DNA: TGCAGCGTTGAACTAGGCAGGGGGGGCACTGAAGCTTTCTTT; CDR3: CSVELGRGGTEAFF
J: TRBJ1-2; V: TRBV19; D: .; size: .; DNA: TGTGCCAGTAACCTAGGGTCTGGGGGCCGTAACTATGGCTACACCTTC; CDR3: CASNLGSGGRNYGYTF
J: TRBJ2-1; V: TRBV4-1; D: .; size: .; DNA: TGCGCCAGCGGGAGGAGCGGTTTCTACAATGAGCAGTTCTTC; CDR3: CASGRSGFYNEQFF
J: TRBJ1-2; V: TRBV5-4; D: .; size: .; DNA: TGTGCCAGCAGCGTACGTCGGGGAATGACGGAAGGCTACACCTTC; CDR3: CASSVRRGMTEGYTF
J: TRBJ2-3; V: TRBV2; D: TRBD2; size: .; DNA: TGTGCCAGCAGGTGGGGGACCAGTTGGCGGGAGCTCACAGATACGCAGTATTTT; CDR3: CASRWGTSWRELTDTQYF
J: TRBJ1-1; V: TRBV19; D: .; size: .; DNA: TGTGCCAGTAGTTCGAGACAGTCGGGGAACACTGAAGCTTTCTTT; CDR3: CASSSRQSGNTEAFF
J: TRBJ2-3; V: TRBV27; D: TRBD2; size: .; DNA: TGTGCCAGCAGTTTGGGGGGGAGCACAGATACGCAGTATTTT; CDR3: CASSLGGSTDTQYF
J: TRBJ1-6; V: TRBV10-3; D: .; size: .; DNA: TGTGCCATCAGTGAGTCGACTCCATTATCGGGGTCACCCCTCCACTTT; CDR3: CAISESTPLSGSPLHF
J: TRBJ2-5; V: TRBV14; D: .; size: .; DNA: TGTGCCAGCAGCCAATCGACTAGACTCTTTGTGGAGACCCAGTACTTC; CDR3: CASSQSTRLFVETQYF
J: TRBJ2-1; V: TRBV7-9; D: TRBD2; size: few; DNA: TGTGCCAGCAGCGGGTCTAGCGGGAGGGCCGTGATAATCTATGAGCAGTTCTTC; CDR3: CASSGSSGRAVIIYEQFF
J: TRBJ1-2; V: TRBV6-5; D: .; size: .; DNA: TGTGCCAGCAGTCAAACTACGCCGGGGCGCTATGGCTACACCTTC; CDR3: CASSQTTPGRYGYTF
J: TRBJ1-2; V: TRBV27; D: .; size: .; DNA: TGTGCCAGCACCGATGGGTCGGGTGGCTACACCTTC; CDR3: CASTDGSGGYTF
J: TRBJ2-7; V: TRBV27; D: .; size: .; DNA: TGTGCCAGCAGTTACGCGGGACAGATGTCCTACGAGCAGTACTTC; CDR3: CASSYAGQMSYEQYF
J: TRBJ2-7; V: TRBV6-6; D: .; size: .; DNA: TGTGCCAGCAGTACCGGGAGTATGCCCTACGAGCAGTACTTC; CDR3: CASSTGSMPYEQYF
J: TRBJ2-2; V: TRBV2; D: TRBD2; size: .; DNA: TGTGCCAGCAGTCCAGTGAGCGGGAGAGGCACCGGGGAGCTGTTTTTT; CDR3: CASSPVSGRGTGELFF
J: TRBJ2-7; V: TRBV28; D: TRBD1; size: .; DNA: TGTGCCAGCAGTTTCCGGGACAGGCTATTCTACGAGCAGTACTTC; CDR3: CASSFRDRLFYEQYF
J: TRBJ1-5; V: TRBV6-5; D: .; size: .; DNA: TGTGCCAGCCAAACGGTGGGGGGGGATCAGCCCCAGCATTTT; CDR3: CASQTVGGDQPQHF